This T cell receptor beta chain appears in the sequencing data of a study of blood T cell repertoires in COVID-19. Assay: immunoSEQ multiplex PCR; the TCRdb copy retains only in-frame clones and omits some. The repertoire holds fewer than 400,000 clones, 85% to 90% seen once, with 1.5% to 2% in the top ten. V lost 5 bases to trimming and J lost 8 bases, with 13 bases between them. The CDR3 has 14 residues. Looked up from germline, CDR1 is MNHEY and CDR2 is SMNVEV (reference sequence). The material sequenced was peripheral blood. This clonotype originated in a woman aged 30 to 39 with COVID-19, enrolled during active disease. The genes are TRBV27 and TRBJ1-6; D possibly corresponds to TRBD1 (5 bases). The CDR3 here is CASSPRRGDSPLHF. The CDR3 DNA reads as TGTGCCAGCAGTCCTCGGAGGGGAGATTCACCCCTCCACTTT.